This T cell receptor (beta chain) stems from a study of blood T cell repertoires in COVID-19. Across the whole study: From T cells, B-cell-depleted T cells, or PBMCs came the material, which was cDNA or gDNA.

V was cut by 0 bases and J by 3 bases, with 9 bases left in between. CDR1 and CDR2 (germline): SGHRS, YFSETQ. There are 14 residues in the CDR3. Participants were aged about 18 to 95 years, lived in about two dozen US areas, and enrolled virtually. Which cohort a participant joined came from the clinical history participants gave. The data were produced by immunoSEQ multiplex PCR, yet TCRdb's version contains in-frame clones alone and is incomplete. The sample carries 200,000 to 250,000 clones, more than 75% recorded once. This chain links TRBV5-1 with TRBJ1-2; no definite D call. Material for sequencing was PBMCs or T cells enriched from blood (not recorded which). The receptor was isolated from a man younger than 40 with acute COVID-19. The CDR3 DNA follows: TGCGCCAGCAGCTTGGGAGCTCAAGACTATGGCTACACCTTC. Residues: CASSLGAQDYGYTF.